The text below deals with one T cell receptor (beta chain). Its antigen remains undetermined. The cohort consisted of fewer than 700 healthy bone marrow donors. At the time of sampling, all cohort members were nominally healthy, though unrecorded immune exposures were likely present. The donor was CMV seronegative and was included in the group of a few hundred seronegative cohort members. Each donor provided a peripheral blood sample, and peripheral blood mononuclear cells were used for TCR beta sequencing. Genomic DNA was extracted from the blood cell samples with the Qiagen DNeasy Blood Extraction Kit. Its CDR3 holds 14 amino acids, cysteine through phenylalanine. Of all the DNA, just the CDR3 is kept, 42 bases in frame from base 1. V is reduced by 0 bases and J by 1 base, leaving a spacing of 7 bases between them. Via the germline V gene, CDR1 is SGDLS and CDR2 YYNGEE. This specimen comes from a study of cytomegalovirus exposure and HLA in healthy donors (dated by TCRdb to the late 2010s). Describing the broader study: In an earlier analysis of 550 to 750 of the donors, 276 Gb of sequence data and some 100 million unique TCR beta sequences from approximately 180 million T cells were reported. A separate validation cohort of over a hundred different subjects was used in addition to the roughly 640-subject first cohort. Among almost 400 genotyped donors of the cohort, an average of 235,054 unique TCR beta nucleotide sequences were sequenced per donor, 15% to 20% of them non-productive. HLA typing covered class I and class II loci at four-digit resolution. In a later genetic analysis, genome-wide SNP genotypes for about 65% of the 666 donors were used, and that subset was treated as a discovery cohort. Every discovery cohort repertoire had been produced on one sequencing platform. The aim of the study was to test whether cataloging public T cell receptors could identify signatures of past pathogen exposure. Donor age, sex, ethnicity and CMV serostatus were compiled alongside the repertoire data. To study patterns of TCR occurrence, a later analysis re-analyzed previously published TCR beta repertoires from 500 to 850 donors and added high-resolution HLA genotyping. Roughly 300 gigabases of sequencing data and about 92 million unique TCR sequences made up an early release that covered around 640 HLA-typed donors. A few DR-DQ haplotypes were treated as single units for association and clustering because of strong linkage in the cohort. The study profiled the T cell repertoires of hundreds of subjects by immunosequencing and related them to cytomegalovirus serostatus. Of the roughly 390 genotyped donors, roughly 76% were placed in the genetic ancestry cluster associated with self-reported Caucasian donors. In the later analysis, no new phenotypic data were used to find candidate immune exposures; instead, reliance was placed on TCR beta sequences and their occurrence across donors. The number of donors typed differed by locus, with about 629-630 for A, B, C, DRB1 and DQB1, more than 500 for DQA1, 600 to 610 for DPA1, and approximately 470 for DPB1. High-throughput TCR immunosequencing, statistical association of individual TCRs with disease status, and machine learning were combined to predict cytomegalovirus infection status. An earlier analysis of 587 of the donors applied high-throughput TCR beta sequencing to assess whether each TCR beta V gene segment acted as functional or pseudogenic.

General findings and caveats noted by the study authors: For the cohort, immune exposure information was limited to CMV serostatus. Most CMV-associated TCR beta chains appeared to be HLA-restricted in a later analysis, and the HLA associations seemed to be driven largely by CMV exposure. The authors suggested that the approach could potentially be extended to other disease states and immunological phenotypes. Because counts were too low, roughly 17 rarely observed V segments, including chromosome 9 orphons, were left out of the earlier analysis of about 620 of the donors. Correlated functional status among segregating V segments might reflect linkage disequilibrium, but an unknown experimental factor could not be ruled out. In a later analysis, TCR association rates were found to vary across HLA loci, with the most associated TCRs seen for DRB1 alleles and the fewest for HLA-C alleles. In a later analysis, HLA-associated TCR beta chains showed more clonal expansion and lower generation probabilities than non-associated chains that were equally common. Sequencing depth was assumed to be roughly uniform across donors in the presence/absence analyses, though that assumption may not hold. In the study, around 160 TCR beta chains were listed as associated with cytomegalovirus. A further reported finding was that TCR beta sequences accurately predicted the HLA-A and HLA-B alleles for most subjects in the first cohort. The 87-base-pair reads could not distinguish some IMGT-functional V segments, including TRBV6-2 and TRBV6-3, so those segments were excluded. Strong co-occurrence of HLA alleles, especially DR and DQ, made assigning TCR associations to individual alleles difficult. Across donors, most TCR sequences were observed very rarely, whereas some public TCRs were present in many individuals. Broadly in line with IMGT annotations, most TCR beta V segments showed up in productive rearrangements about 87% or about 30% of the time in an earlier analysis of 587 of the donors. The classifier was reported to diagnose cytomegalovirus status with high specificity and sensitivity in both the original cohort and the validation cohort. According to a later analysis, parvovirus B19, influenza, CMV and Epstein-Barr virus appeared linked to several top co-occurrence clusters. According to a later genetic analysis, donors in an Asian-associated ancestry cluster had fewer N-insertions in productive TCRs than the approximately 630-donor mean. HLA typing was unavailable for some donors at each locus, so association tests used only the typed subset. A cluster of highly shared sequence variants was judged likely to represent a technical artifact of the sequencing pipeline. In a later genetic analysis, a missense DCLRE1C variant was associated with V-gene and J-gene trimming of TCR beta chains, and the association was replicated in an independent cohort. A later analysis associated approximately 17,000 TCR beta sequences with specific HLA alleles at a false discovery rate of 0.05. In this cohort, only TCR beta chains were sequenced, and detectable features were limited by the absence of alpha or paired-chain data. In vitro tests confirmed that a few of the cytomegalovirus-associated TCR beta chains recognize cytomegalovirus antigens.

Library preparation was by the immunoSEQ multiplex PCR assay. The multiplex PCR relied on a mix of 60 forward primers for TCR Vbeta segments and 13 reverse primers for TCR Jbeta segments. The CDR3 region of rearranged TCR beta genes was amplified from genomic DNA by a multiplex PCR assay. The amplified TCR beta libraries were sequenced on the Illumina HiSeq System as 87-base-pair reads. The original methods were these. A later analysis tallied 75 million to 95 million unique TCR beta chains across the 666 repertoires, and around 12 million of those chains were shared by two or more donors. A nearest-neighbor algorithm error-corrected the raw reads and collapsed the reads into unique sequences, merging closely related sequences to remove PCR and sequencing errors. To assign V, D and J gene segments, CDR3 sequences were aligned to IMGT reference sequences. Each retained sequence needed at least a six-nucleotide match to both a V gene segment and a J gene segment. A rearrangement counted as productive if the CDR3 had no stop codons and remained in frame with V and J, and every other rearrangement counted as non-productive. Following IMGT convention, CDR3 was defined as the stretch from the second conserved V-encoded cysteine to the conserved J-encoded phenylalanine. The earlier analysis of more than 450 of the donors excluded sequences that lacked an unambiguous match to a single V gene segment. In an earlier analysis of 587 of the donors, a V segment was called functional when productive rearrangements were above 56.7%, and segregating when the standard deviation between donors exceeded 5%. To diagnose cytomegalovirus status from the catalog of TCR beta chain sequences, a statistical classification framework was built. A later analysis assigned V and J genes by comparing TCR nucleotide sequences with IMGT/GENE-DB human TR gene sequences. Using the TCRdist pipeline, a later analysis assigned CDR3 sequences along with most-parsimonious VDJ recombination scenarios. In a later analysis, every TCR beta chain was defined by the combination of its CDR3 amino acid sequence and its V-gene family, and reads without a unique V-gene family were dropped. To address suspected cross-contamination and a sequencing artifact, a later analysis removed a few hundred highly shared, low-generation-probability nucleotide sequences. For each public chain, a later analysis derived a clonal expansion index from normalized ranks of inferred template counts within each repertoire. Generation probabilities in a later analysis came from a VDJ recombination model fitted to out-of-frame rearrangements, and those results were checked against IGoR. In a later analysis, hypergeometric tests were used to score TCR-TCR, TCR-HLA and TCR-CMV co-occurrence, with a repertoire-size bias correction applied to TCR pairs. A later analysis estimated false discovery rates by permuting HLA or CMV assignments 20 times. In a later analysis, co-occurring TCRs were grouped with DBSCAN, and TCRdist sequence similarity was added when clustering was performed within HLA-allele-positive subsets. Repertoires with fewer than 30,000 or more than 120,000 public chains, plus five repertoires with anomalous nucleotide sharing, were excluded from co-occurrence clustering. Entries here come from immuneACCESS through TCRdb and include only in-frame sequences with V and J called. Some clones fail to appear in such tables; in the studies checked, an unresolved V gene covers under half of the shortfall, and the cause of the remainder is unknown. The DNA gave D and trimming, while V, J and clone size come from that table. The table for this sample shows over 45,000 clones. The ten biggest clones cover less than 2.5% of the sample.

Source material: PBMCs. Here the chain combines TRBV9 and TRBJ1-1; the D gene assignment is ambiguous. The receptor was derived from a woman under 30 in good health and CMV-seronegative. The DNA is as follows: TGTGCCAGCAGCGTAGCCCCCCAGAACACTGAAGCTTTCTTT. The translation is CASSVAPQNTEAFF.